A single sample is the source of the 32 T cell receptor beta chains below, sequenced in a study of T-cell memory formation after mild COVID-19. TCRdb re-derived calls from the 5' RACE reads in MiXCR, one entry per CDR3 protein. The sample has 550,000 to 600,000 distinct CDR3 sequences, roughly a fifth seen once; the top ten hold about 8.4%. Specimen: PBMCs or a T cell subset sorted from them (not recorded which). The receptors derive from an adult woman who had mild COVID-19 (a few samples of this study predate the infection). Cell type and time point are not known.

The CDR3 here is CASSPSDYFGELFF. In DNA, the CDR3 is TGTGCCAGCAGTCCTTCGGACTATTTTGGGGAGCTGTTTTTT. The chain uses TRBV12-3 or TRBV12-4 and TRBJ2-2; D might be TRBD2 (6 bases). This CDR3 spans 14 amino acids. Trimming took off 5 bases at V and 8 bases at J, with 15 bases between the two ends.

This sequence joins TRBV15 and TRBJ2-3; D uncertain. Between the trimmed V and J ends, which lost 3 bases and 6 bases, there was a span of 16 bases. Germline CDR1 reads LNHNV; CDR2 reads YYDKDF (reference sequence). This CDR3 comprises 15 residues. The CDR3: CATSSLRHEDDTQYF. As DNA, the CDR3 is TGTGCCACCAGCAGCCTAAGGCATGAGGACGATACGCAGTATTTT.

This clonotype was counted only a few times. The V and J genes are TRBV11-3 and TRBJ2-2; possibly TRBD2 for D (5 bases). This CDR3 is 14 amino acids long. Germline V gene sequence: CDR1 SGHNT, CDR2 YENEEA. V lost 2 bases to trimming and J lost 7 bases, with 11 bases between them. The CDR3 sequence is CASSLRGISGELFF. CDR3 DNA sequence: TGTGCCAGCAGCTTACGAGGGATCAGCGGGGAGCTGTTTTTT.

This sequence joins TRBV7-3 and TRBJ2-1, with TRBD2 matching over 10 bases. The CDR3 totals 16 residues. V gave up 4 bases and J gave up 9 bases; unmatched junction bases: 12. CDR1 and CDR2 (germline): SGHTA, FQGTGA. The CDR3 sequence: CASSSSSGRNRAEQFF. The CDR3 DNA follows: TGTGCCAGCAGCTCGTCTAGCGGGAGAAATCGGGCTGAGCAGTTCTTC.

This clonotype appeared many times. The rearrangement joins TRBV29-1 to TRBJ2-3, with 10 bases matching TRBD2. The junction had 3 bases not matched to a gene; V was cut back by 7 bases and J by 2 bases. Germline-derived CDR1 and CDR2 are SQVTM and ANQGSEA. CDR3 length: 13 amino acids. The CDR3 loop is CSGAGGDTDTQYF. Here the CDR3 DNA reads TGCAGCGGAGCGGGAGGGGACACAGATACGCAGTATTTT.

V is TRBV7-9 and J is TRBJ2-1; perhaps TRBD1 as D (6 bases). The germline CDR1 and CDR2 sequences are SEHNR and FQNEAQ (reference sequence). V was trimmed by 1 base and J by 7 bases, leaving 17 bases between them. This CDR3 spans 16 amino acids. The CDR3 region is CASSLGVGQGGNEQFF. DNA for the CDR3: TGTGCCAGCAGCTTAGGGGTAGGGCAAGGGGGAAATGAGCAGTTCTTC.

The chain combines TRBV5-1 with TRBJ1-2, with 7 bases identical to TRBD1. The CDR3 is 15 amino acids. The V segment lost 3 bases and the J segment 1 base; nucleotides outside the gene matches: 6. The germline gives CDR1 SGHRS, CDR2 YFSETQ. The CDR3 DNA follows: TGCGCCAGCAGCTCGGGACAGTCGATTAACTATGGCTACACCTTC. It is translated as CASSSGQSINYGYTF.

This clonotype was observed a handful of times. The chain employs TRBV7-2 and TRBJ2-3; possibly TRBD1 for D (6 bases). This CDR3 is 18 amino acids long. Germline V gene sequence: CDR1 SGHTA, CDR2 FQGNSA. Trimming shortened V by 4 bases and J by 0 bases, and 20 bases separated the two germline ends. CDR3 residues: CASSSLPGARISTDTQYF. The CDR3 coding sequence is TGTGCCAGCAGCTCCCTCCCAGGGGCGCGCATAAGCACAGATACGCAGTATTTT.

The chain carries TRBV6-1 and TRBJ1-2; D call uncertain. CDR3 size: 11 residues. Germline assignment: CDR1 MNHNS and CDR2 SASEGT. V lost 7 bases, J lost 4 bases, and 7 bases lay in between. The CDR3 loop reads CASTGTYGYTF. The CDR3 coding sequence is TGTGCCAGCACCGGAACCTATGGCTACACCTTC.

This clonotype was counted a few times. The chain has TRBV12-3 or TRBV12-4 and TRBJ2-7; D is unclear. The CDR3 totals 12 residues. The V end was cut by 5 bases, the J end by 3 bases, with 8 bases between. DNA of the CDR3: TGTGCCAGCAGTGTAGACAACTACGAGCAGTACTTC. Residues: CASSVDNYEQYF.

V is TRBV7-9 and J is TRBJ1-2; the D gene is possibly TRBD1 (6 bases). The V and J ends lost 5 bases and 6 bases respectively, with 31 bases between them. Germline V gene lookup returns CDR1 SEHNR and CDR2 FQNEAQ (reference sequence). The CDR3 runs to 19 residues. This chain's CDR3 is CASSPFPKLNRVGEDGYTF. The CDR3 DNA follows: TGTGCCAGCAGCCCCTTCCCGAAACTTAACAGGGTCGGGGAGGATGGCTACACCTTC.

This clonotype was seen at least ten times. The chain joins TRBV7-9 to TRBJ2-1, with 7 nucleotides matching TRBD2. Germline values: CDR1 SEHNR, CDR2 FQNEAQ (reference sequence). V dropped 9 bases and J dropped 0; count of bases not matched to a gene: 5. This CDR3 is built from 14 residues. The DNA for the CDR3 is TGTGCCAGTAGGGCTAGCGGCTCCTACAATGAGCAGTTCTTC. Its protein is CASRASGSYNEQFF.

This clonotype was seen more than once but under ten times. This chain links TRBV7-3 with TRBJ2-2; TRBD1 aligns across 8 bases. This CDR3 region has 16 residues. The germline V gene has CDR1 SGHTA and CDR2 FQGTGA. J gave up 4 bases and V 3 bases, and 7 bases lay outside the gene matches. DNA of the CDR3: TGTGCCAGCAGCTTGTCCGGGACAGGAGCCACCGGGGAGCTGTTTTTT. The encoded protein is CASSLSGTGATGELFF.

This rearrangement joins TRBV29-1 to TRBJ2-1, with 7 bases lining up with TRBD1. Germline values: CDR1 SQVTM, CDR2 ANQGSEA. CDR3 length equals 13 residues. V lost 3 bases and J lost 7; bases outside the gene matches: 6. The CDR3 reads CSVDPARGNEQFF. The DNA for the CDR3 is TGCAGCGTTGACCCGGCCAGGGGGAATGAGCAGTTCTTC.

This clonotype was seen a few times. The chain has TRBV5-5 and TRBJ2-7, with 12 bases aligning to TRBD2. The CDR3 runs 16 residues. Germline V gene sequence: CDR1 SGHKS, CDR2 YYEKEE (reference sequence). J gave up 2 bases and V 2 bases, and 5 bases lay outside the gene matches. The CDR3: CASSFTSGGPTYEQYF. CDR3 DNA sequence: TGTGCCAGCAGCTTCACTAGCGGGGGGCCAACCTACGAGCAGTACTTC.

The chain has TRBV6-6 and TRBJ2-7; tentatively, D is TRBD1 (6 bases). V was cut by 6 bases and J by 7 bases, with 16 bases left in between. Germline V gives CDR1 MNHNY, CDR2 SVGAGI (reference sequence). This CDR3 has 13 residues. The CDR3 nucleotides read TGTGCCAGCAGCGAGACAGGTTCGGGGGAGCAGTACTTC. Translated: CASSETGSGEQYF.

V gene TRBV3-1 combines with J gene TRBJ1-1, with a tentative D call TRBD1 (5 bases). The CDR3 spans 14 residues. Germline loops: CDR1 LGHDT, CDR2 YNNKEL (reference sequence). Trimming removed 2 bases from V and 5 bases from J, with 12 bases in between. The chain's CDR3 is CASSQTGGTTEAFF. The CDR3 nucleotides read TGTGCCAGCAGCCAAACGGGGGGAACAACTGAAGCTTTCTTT.

The gene calls are TRBV12-3 or TRBV12-4 and TRBJ1-1; D not certain. Trimming took 2 bases from V and 5 from J, leaving 9 bases between them. The CDR3 spans 13 residues. CDR3 coding DNA: TGTGCCAGCAGTTTAATTGGGGTAACTGAAGCTTTCTTT. It encodes CASSLIGVTEAFF.

V usage is TRBV19 and J usage is TRBJ1-5, with 9 bases matching TRBD1. The V and J ends lost 6 bases and 6 bases, in that order; junction bases with no gene match: 6. The CDR3 contains 14 residues. CDR1 and CDR2 from the germline V gene are LNHDA and SQIVND (reference sequence). The CDR3 coding sequence is TGTGCCAGTAGACTACAGGGGGCCGGTCAGCCCCAGCATTTT. Translated, it gives CASRLQGAGQPQHF.

The J gene is TRBJ1-1, the V gene TRBV20-1; D perhaps matches TRBD1 (5 bases). Trimming shortened V by 0 bases and J by 6 bases, and 17 bases separated the two germline ends. The CDR3 is 15 residues long. The V gene's germline CDR1 is DFQATT and CDR2 SNEGSKA (reference sequence). CDR3 coding DNA: TGCAGTGCTAGAGATTGGGACGGGGCAATCCCTGAAGCTTTCTTT. It is translated as CSARDWDGAIPEAFF.

This chain uses TRBV29-1 with TRBJ2-1; D remains ambiguous. There are 13 residues in the CDR3. The V gene lost 1 base and the J gene lost 4 bases, with 8 bases spanning the gap. The germline gives CDR1 SQVTM, CDR2 ANQGSEA. CDR3 region: CSVEAWAYNEQFF. The CDR3 DNA is TGCAGCGTTGAAGCGTGGGCATACAATGAGCAGTTCTTC.

This clonotype was observed a few times. This chain links TRBV5-1 with TRBJ2-5, with TRBD1 matching 7 bases. The CDR3 sequence is 17 residues long. The V and J ends lost 3 bases and 1 base, in that order; junction bases with no gene match: 12. CDR1 and CDR2 (germline): SGHRS, YFSETQ. The CDR3 region is CASSSRIGTAGQETQYF. CDR3 DNA: TGCGCCAGCAGCTCACGCATAGGGACAGCCGGCCAAGAGACCCAGTACTTC.

This clonotype has just a few counts. The chain couples TRBV12-3 or TRBV12-4 to TRBJ2-2; weak D call: TRBD1 (6 bases). Trimming stripped 4 bases from V and 0 bases from J, with 9 bases between. This CDR3 is built from 15 residues. DNA of the CDR3: TGTGCCAGCAGTTCGGGACAAGCGAACACCGGGGAGCTGTTTTTT. As protein: CASSSGQANTGELFF.

This clonotype turned up a few times. In nucleotides, the CDR3 is TGTGCCAGCAGCTTAGATGGGGGGCGTTTAGATACGCAGTATTTT. Residues: CASSLDGGRLDTQYF. The rearrangement uses TRBV11-2 and TRBJ2-3, with D possibly called TRBD1 or TRBD2 (6 bases each). The germline CDR1 and CDR2 sequences are SGHAT and FQNNGV. The V and J ends lost 0 bases and 5 bases respectively, with 12 bases between them. The CDR3 runs to 15 residues.

This chain uses TRBV29-1 with TRBJ2-7, with a tentative D call TRBD1 (6 bases). V was clipped by 4 bases and J by 0 bases, with 13 bases between them. The CDR3 runs 14 residues. Germline assignment: CDR1 SQVTM and CDR2 ANQGSEA. The CDR3 bases are TGCAGCGTTGGCGGCAGGGGATACTCCTACGAGCAGTACTTC. It translates to CSVGGRGYSYEQYF.

This clonotype was counted between two and nine times. This chain joins TRBV12-3 or TRBV12-4 and TRBJ1-2, with D unclear. This CDR3 contains 14 residues. With 7 bases removed from V and 3 bases from J, the gap between germline ends came to 15 bases. For the CDR3, the DNA is TGTGCCAGCACTCCGACGGGCAGCGACTATGGCTACACCTTC. It encodes CASTPTGSDYGYTF.

The chain has TRBV5-1 and TRBJ2-1, with 12 positions matching TRBD1. V was pared by 0 bases and J by 7 bases, with 5 bases of the junction left unmatched. The CDR3 runs to 16 residues. Germline V gene sequence: CDR1 SGHRS, CDR2 YFSETQ. This CDR3 is CASSLGDRGLGNEQFF. CDR3 bases: TGCGCCAGCAGCTTGGGGGACAGGGGGCTAGGGAATGAGCAGTTCTTC.

This clonotype has only a few counts. This chain connects TRBV20-1 to TRBJ2-3; 8 nucleotides agree with TRBD2. Germline V gene sequence: CDR1 DFQATT, CDR2 SNEGSKA (reference sequence). V dropped 6 bases and J dropped 3; count of bases not matched to a gene: 5. The CDR3 spans 13 residues. CDR3 sequence reads: CSALGLETDTQYF. CDR3 coding DNA: TGCAGTGCCCTGGGACTAGAGACAGATACGCAGTATTTT.

This clonotype was detected only a few times. The rearrangement links TRBV3-1 to TRBJ2-7; D unclear. The V gene's germline CDR1 is LGHDT and CDR2 YNNKEL (reference sequence). The CDR3 runs 13 residues. The V end lost 7 bases, the J end lost 6 bases, and 16 bases lay between the germline ends. The CDR3: CASIGSKKGEQYF. CDR3 nucleotide sequence: TGTGCCAGCATAGGCTCGAAGAAGGGCGAGCAGTACTTC.

This clonotype was seen more than once but under ten times. The chain carries TRBV13 and TRBJ2-4; 9 nucleotides line up with TRBD2. Germline values: CDR1 PRHDT, CDR2 FYEKMQ (reference sequence). With V trimmed by 3 bases and J by 5 bases, 5 bases remained unmatched. CDR3 length: 15 residues. In DNA, the CDR3 is TGTGCCAGCAGCTTGGGCGGGAGGGGCCAAAACATTCAGTACTTC. The encoded protein is CASSLGGRGQNIQYF.

This sequence joins TRBV3-1 and TRBJ1-4, with 7 bases matching TRBD1. CDR1 is LGHDT and CDR2 is YNNKEL in the germline V gene (reference sequence). This CDR3 has 15 residues. V dropped 2 bases and J dropped 4; count of bases not matched to a gene: 4. CDR3 coding DNA: TGTGCCAGCAGCCAAACCGGGACAGTTAATGAAAAACTGTTTTTT. It yields the protein CASSQTGTVNEKLFF. The variable domain in full, completed from reference TRBV3-1 and TRBJ1-4, reads DTAVSQTPKYLVTQMGNDKSIKCEQNLGHDTMYWYKQDSKKFLKIMFSYNNKELIINETVPNRFSPKSPDKAHLNLHINSLELGDSAVYFCASSQTGTVNEKLFFGSGTQLSVL.

This clonotype came up a few times. The chain is built from TRBV7-2 and TRBJ2-5; the match to TRBD2 covers 16 bases. V gave up 5 bases and J gave up 5 bases; unmatched junction bases: 2. Germline V gene data show CDR1 as SGHTA and CDR2 as FQGNSA. This CDR3 spans 15 amino acids. The CDR3 DNA sequence: TGTGCCAGCAGCAAGGGACTAGCGGGAGGGGAGACCCAGTACTTC. Translating it yields CASSKGLAGGETQYF.